The text below deals with one T cell receptor (beta chain). Its antigen remains unknown. Germline V gene sequence: CDR1 LNHDA, CDR2 SQIVND (reference sequence). V gave up 1 base and J gave up 1 base, with 14 bases separating them. The CDR3 has 17 residues. The data derive from a study of T cells in tumors after PD-1 blockade. On the study more broadly: Prior checkpoint blockade, systemic immunosuppressant use, or anti-cancer therapy within 4 weeks excluded patients. Some patients also took daily vismodegib 150 mg during anti-PD-1 treatment.

Findings and caveats of the study: Around 45% of tumor TCR clonotypes were also found in blood.

TCRdb keeps only in-frame clones here, not all; method: immunoSEQ multiplex PCR. The sample has a few thousand clones, about 56% seen once. The sample in question was tumor tissue, obtained after anti-PD-1 treatment. The clonotype originates from a human donor with cutaneous squamous cell carcinoma. The chain employs TRBV19 and TRBJ2-1; D may be TRBD2 (5 bases). Here the CDR3 reads CASSIVRLGVSYNEQFF. Here the CDR3 DNA reads TGTGCCAGTAGTATAGTTCGCCTGGGAGTATCCTACAATGAGCAGTTCTTC.